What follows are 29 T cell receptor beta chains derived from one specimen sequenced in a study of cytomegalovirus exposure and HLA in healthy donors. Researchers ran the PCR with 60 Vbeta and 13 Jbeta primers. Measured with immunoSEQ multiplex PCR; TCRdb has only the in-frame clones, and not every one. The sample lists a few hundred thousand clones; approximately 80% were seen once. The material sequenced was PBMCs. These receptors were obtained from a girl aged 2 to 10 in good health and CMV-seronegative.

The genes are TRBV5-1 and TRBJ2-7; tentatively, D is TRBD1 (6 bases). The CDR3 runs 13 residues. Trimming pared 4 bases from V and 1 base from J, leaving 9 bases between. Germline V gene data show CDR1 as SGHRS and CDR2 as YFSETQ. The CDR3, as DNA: TGCGCCAGCAGCATCGGACAGTCCTACGAGCAGTACTTC. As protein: CASSIGQSYEQYF.

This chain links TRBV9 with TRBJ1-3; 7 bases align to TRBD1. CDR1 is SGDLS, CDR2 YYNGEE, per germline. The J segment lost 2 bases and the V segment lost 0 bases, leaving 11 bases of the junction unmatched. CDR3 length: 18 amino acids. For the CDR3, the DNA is TGTGCCAGCAGCGTAGCTTCGACAGGGATATTTCCTGGAAACACCATATATTTT. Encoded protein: CASSVASTGIFPGNTIYF.

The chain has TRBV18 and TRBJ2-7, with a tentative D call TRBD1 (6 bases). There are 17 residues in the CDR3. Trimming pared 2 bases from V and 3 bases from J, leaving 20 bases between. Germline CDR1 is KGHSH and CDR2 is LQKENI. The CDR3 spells CASSPVTGSTIFYEQYF. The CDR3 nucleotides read TGTGCCAGCTCACCAGTCACAGGGAGCACGATCTTCTACGAGCAGTACTTC.

DNA for the CDR3: TGTGCCAGCAGACCGATGGGGGGGCGAACTGAAGCTTTCTTT. Residues: CASRPMGGRTEAFF. This chain links TRBV5-4 with TRBJ1-1, with D maybe TRBD1 (6 bases). The germline gives CDR1 SGHNT, CDR2 YYREEE (reference sequence). Trimming left V 5 bases short and J 5 bases short, with 16 bases between. The CDR3 consists of 14 residues.

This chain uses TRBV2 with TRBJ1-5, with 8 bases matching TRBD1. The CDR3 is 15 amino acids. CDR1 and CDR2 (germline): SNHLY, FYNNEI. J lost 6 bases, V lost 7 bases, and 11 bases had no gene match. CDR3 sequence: CASTDWTGKGQPQHF. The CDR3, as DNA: TGTGCCAGCACCGATTGGACAGGGAAAGGTCAGCCCCAGCATTTT.

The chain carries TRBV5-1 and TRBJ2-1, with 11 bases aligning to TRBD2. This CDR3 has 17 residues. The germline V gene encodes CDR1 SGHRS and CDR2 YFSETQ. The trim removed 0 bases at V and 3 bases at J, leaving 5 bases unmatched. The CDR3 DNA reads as TGCGCCAGCAGCTTGGGACTAGCGGGGTGGAGCTACAATGAGCAGTTCTTC. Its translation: CASSLGLAGWSYNEQFF.

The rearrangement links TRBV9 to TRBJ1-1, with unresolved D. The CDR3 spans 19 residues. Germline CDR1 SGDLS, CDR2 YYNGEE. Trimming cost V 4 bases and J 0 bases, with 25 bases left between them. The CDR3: CASSPTRAGGWFMNTEAFF. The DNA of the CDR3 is TGTGCCAGCAGCCCCACCCGCGCCGGAGGGTGGTTCATGAACACTGAAGCTTTCTTT.

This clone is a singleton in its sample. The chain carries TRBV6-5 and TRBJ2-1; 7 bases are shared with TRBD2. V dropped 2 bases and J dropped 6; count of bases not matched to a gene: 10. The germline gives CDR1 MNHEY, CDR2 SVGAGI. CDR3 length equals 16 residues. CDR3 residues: CASSYHSGLAANEQFF. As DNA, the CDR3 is TGTGCCAGCAGTTACCATTCCGGTCTAGCGGCCAATGAGCAGTTCTTC.

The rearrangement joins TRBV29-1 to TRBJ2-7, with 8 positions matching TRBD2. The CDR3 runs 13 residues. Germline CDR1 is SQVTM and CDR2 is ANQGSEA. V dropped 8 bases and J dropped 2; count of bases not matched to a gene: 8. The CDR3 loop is CSFAGGGTYEQYF. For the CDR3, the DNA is TGCAGCTTTGCGGGAGGAGGTACCTACGAGCAGTACTTC.

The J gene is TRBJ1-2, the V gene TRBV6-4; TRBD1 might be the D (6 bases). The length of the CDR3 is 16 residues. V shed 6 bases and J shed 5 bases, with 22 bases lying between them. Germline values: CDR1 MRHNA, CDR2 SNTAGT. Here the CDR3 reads CASSDLPGHPLYGYTF. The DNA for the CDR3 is TGTGCCAGCAGCGACCTGCCGGGACATCCATTATATGGCTACACCTTC.

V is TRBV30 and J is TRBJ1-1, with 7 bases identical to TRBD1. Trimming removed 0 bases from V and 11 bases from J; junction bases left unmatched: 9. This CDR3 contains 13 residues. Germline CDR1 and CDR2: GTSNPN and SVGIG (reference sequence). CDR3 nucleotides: TGTGCCTGGAGTGTACATGATATCAGGGGGGCTTTCTTT. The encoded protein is CAWSVHDIRGAFF.

This CDR3 is CASSSTGTGNQPQHF. The DNA for the CDR3 is TGTGCCAGCAGTTCCACCGGGACAGGCAATCAGCCCCAGCATTTT. The V gene is TRBV6-5, the J gene TRBJ1-5, with 7 bases that match TRBD1. V shed 4 bases and J 2 bases; nucleotides not matched to a gene: 5. The germline V gene has CDR1 MNHEY and CDR2 SVGAGI. The CDR3 spans 15 residues.

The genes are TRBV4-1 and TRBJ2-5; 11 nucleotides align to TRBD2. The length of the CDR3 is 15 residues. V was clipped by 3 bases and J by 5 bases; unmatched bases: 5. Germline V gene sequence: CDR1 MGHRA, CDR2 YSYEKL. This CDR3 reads CASSQGTSGGETQYF. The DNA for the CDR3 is TGCGCCAGCAGCCAGGGAACTAGCGGGGGCGAGACCCAGTACTTC.

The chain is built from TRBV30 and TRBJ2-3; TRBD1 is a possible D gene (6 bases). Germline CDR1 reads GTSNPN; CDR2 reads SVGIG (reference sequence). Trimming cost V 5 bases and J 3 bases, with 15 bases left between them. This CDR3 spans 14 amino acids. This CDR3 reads CAWERQERTDTQYF. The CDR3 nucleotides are TGTGCCTGGGAGAGACAGGAAAGAACAGATACGCAGTATTTT.

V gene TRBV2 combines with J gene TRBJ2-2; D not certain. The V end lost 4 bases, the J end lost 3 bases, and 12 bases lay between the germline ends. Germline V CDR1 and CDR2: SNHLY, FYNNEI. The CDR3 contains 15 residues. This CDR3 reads CASSGVSTDTGELFF. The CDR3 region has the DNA TGTGCCAGCAGTGGAGTTTCAACCGACACCGGGGAGCTGTTTTTT.

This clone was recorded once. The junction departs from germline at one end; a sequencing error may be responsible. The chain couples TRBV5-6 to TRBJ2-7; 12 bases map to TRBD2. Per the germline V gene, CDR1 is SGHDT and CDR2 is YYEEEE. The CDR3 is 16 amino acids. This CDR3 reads CASRLGLAGTATGQYF. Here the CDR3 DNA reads TGTGCCAGCAGGTTGGGACTAGCGGGTACGGCTACGGGGCAGTACTTC.

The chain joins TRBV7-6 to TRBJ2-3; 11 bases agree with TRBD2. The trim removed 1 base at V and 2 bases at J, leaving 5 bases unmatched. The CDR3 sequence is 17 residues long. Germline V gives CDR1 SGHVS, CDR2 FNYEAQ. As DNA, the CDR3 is TGTGCCAGCAGCTTAGTACCGACTAGCGGGACCACAGATACGCAGTATTTT. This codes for CASSLVPTSGTTDTQYF. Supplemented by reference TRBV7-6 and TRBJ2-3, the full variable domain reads GAGVSQSPRYKVTKRGQDVALRCDPISGHVSLYWYRQALGQGPEFLTYFNYEAQQDKSGLPNDRFSAERPEGSISTLTIQRTEQRDSAMYRCASSLVPTSGTTDTQYFGPGTRLTVL.

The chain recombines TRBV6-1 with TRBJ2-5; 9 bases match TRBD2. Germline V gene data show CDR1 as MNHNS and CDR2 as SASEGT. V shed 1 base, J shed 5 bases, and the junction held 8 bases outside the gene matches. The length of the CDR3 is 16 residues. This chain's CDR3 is CASSEGLAGVGETQYF. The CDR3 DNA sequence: TGTGCCAGCAGTGAAGGATTAGCGGGAGTTGGGGAGACCCAGTACTTC.

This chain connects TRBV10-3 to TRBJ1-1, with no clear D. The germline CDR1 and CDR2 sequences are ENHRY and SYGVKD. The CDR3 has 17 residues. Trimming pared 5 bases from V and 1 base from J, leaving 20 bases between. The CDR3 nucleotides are TGTGCCATCAGTCCGATAGGTACAGCTGTTCCGAACACTGAAGCTTTCTTT. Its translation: CAISPIGTAVPNTEAFF.

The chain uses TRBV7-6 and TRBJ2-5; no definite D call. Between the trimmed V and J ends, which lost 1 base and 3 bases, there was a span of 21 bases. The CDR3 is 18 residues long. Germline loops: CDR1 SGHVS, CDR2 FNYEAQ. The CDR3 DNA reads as TGTGCCAGCAGCTTAGATTCTAGGATGTCGAGTCGAAAAGAGACCCAGTACTTC. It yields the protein CASSLDSRMSSRKETQYF.

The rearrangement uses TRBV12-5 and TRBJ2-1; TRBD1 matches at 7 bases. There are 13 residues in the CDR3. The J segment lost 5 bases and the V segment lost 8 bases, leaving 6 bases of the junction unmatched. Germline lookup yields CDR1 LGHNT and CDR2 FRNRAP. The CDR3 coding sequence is TGTGCTAGTTCCGACAGGGTGAACAATGAGCAGTTCTTC. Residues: CASSDRVNNEQFF.

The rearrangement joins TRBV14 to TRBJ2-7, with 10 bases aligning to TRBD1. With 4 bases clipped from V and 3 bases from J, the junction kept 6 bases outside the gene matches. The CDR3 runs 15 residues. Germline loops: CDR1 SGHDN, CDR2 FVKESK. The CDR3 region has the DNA TGTGCCAGCAGCCGAGGGACAGGGGTTTACTACGAGCAGTACTTC. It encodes CASSRGTGVYYEQYF.

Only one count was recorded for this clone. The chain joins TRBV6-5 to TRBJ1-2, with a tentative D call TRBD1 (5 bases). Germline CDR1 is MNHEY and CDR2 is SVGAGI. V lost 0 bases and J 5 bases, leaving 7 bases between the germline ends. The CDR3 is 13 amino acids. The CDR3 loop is CASSYSKGYGYTF. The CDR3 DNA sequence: TGTGCCAGCAGTTACTCGAAGGGGTATGGCTACACCTTC.

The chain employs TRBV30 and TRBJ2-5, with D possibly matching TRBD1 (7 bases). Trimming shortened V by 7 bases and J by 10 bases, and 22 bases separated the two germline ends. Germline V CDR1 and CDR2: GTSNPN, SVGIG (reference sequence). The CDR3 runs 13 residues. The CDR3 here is CAYRQGRRVGQYF. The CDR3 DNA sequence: TGTGCCTACCGACAGGGAAGGAGGGTTGGCCAGTACTTC. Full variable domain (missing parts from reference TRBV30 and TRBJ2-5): SQTIHQWPATLVQPVGSPLSLECTVEGTSNPNLYWYRQAAGRGLQLLFYSVGIGQISSEVPQNLSASRPQDRQFILSSKKLLLSDSGFYLCAYRQGRRVGQYFGPGTRLLVL.

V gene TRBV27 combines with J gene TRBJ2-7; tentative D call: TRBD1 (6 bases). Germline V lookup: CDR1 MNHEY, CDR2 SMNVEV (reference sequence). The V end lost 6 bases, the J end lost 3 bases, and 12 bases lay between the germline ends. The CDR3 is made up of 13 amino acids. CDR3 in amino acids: CASSHGQNYEQYF. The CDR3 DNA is TGTGCCAGCAGCCATGGACAGAACTACGAGCAGTACTTC.

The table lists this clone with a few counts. CDR3: CASSHRVRETQYF. Here the CDR3 DNA reads TGCGCCAGCAGCCACAGGGTGCGGGAGACCCAGTACTTC. The chain employs TRBV4-1 and TRBJ2-5, with TRBD1 as a possible D gene (5 bases). Trimming took off 3 bases at V and 5 bases at J, with 10 bases between the two ends. This CDR3 region has 13 residues. Germline V gives CDR1 MGHRA, CDR2 YSYEKL.

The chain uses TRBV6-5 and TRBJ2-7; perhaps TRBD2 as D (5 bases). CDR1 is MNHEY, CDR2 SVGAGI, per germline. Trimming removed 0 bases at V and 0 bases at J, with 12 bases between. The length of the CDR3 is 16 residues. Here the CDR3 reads CASSYSGRGSSYEQYF. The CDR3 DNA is TGTGCCAGCAGTTACTCGGGGAGAGGGAGCTCCTACGAGCAGTACTTC.

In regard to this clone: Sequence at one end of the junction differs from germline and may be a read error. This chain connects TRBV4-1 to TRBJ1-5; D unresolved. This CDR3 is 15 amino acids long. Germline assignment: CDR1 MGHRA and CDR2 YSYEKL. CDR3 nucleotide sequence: TGCGCCAACAGCCAAGAGAGGTACGTAAATCAGCCCCAGCATTTT. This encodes CANSQERYVNQPQHF.

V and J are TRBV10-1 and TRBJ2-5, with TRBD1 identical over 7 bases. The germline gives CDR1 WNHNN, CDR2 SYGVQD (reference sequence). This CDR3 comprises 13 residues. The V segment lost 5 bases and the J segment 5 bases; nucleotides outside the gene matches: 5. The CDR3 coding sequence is TGCGCCAGCAGTACAGGGGTGGGGGAGACCCAGTACTTC. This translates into CASSTGVGETQYF.